This T cell receptor beta chain was obtained from a study of cytomegalovirus exposure and HLA in healthy donors. For the study at large: An analysis done earlier identified almost 120 million unique TCR beta sequences from around 180 million T cells.

Both 60 Vbeta primers and 13 Jbeta primers went into the PCR. Profiled with immunoSEQ multiplex PCR; TCRdb holds only in-frame clones, not every one. The table has roughly 150,000 clones, about 72% seen once. Germline lookup yields CDR1 SEHNR and CDR2 FQNEAQ (reference sequence). Between the trimmed V and J ends, which lost 2 bases and 4 bases, there was a span of 14 bases. The CDR3 length is 15 residues. The V call is TRBV7-9, the J call TRBJ1-2; D perhaps matches TRBD1 (6 bases). The sequence came from a male donor in good health and CMV-seronegative. The sequenced material came from PBMCs. This chain's CDR3 is CASSLPRTEIYGYTF. CDR3 bases: TGTGCCAGCAGCTTACCCCGGACAGAAATCTATGGCTACACCTTC.